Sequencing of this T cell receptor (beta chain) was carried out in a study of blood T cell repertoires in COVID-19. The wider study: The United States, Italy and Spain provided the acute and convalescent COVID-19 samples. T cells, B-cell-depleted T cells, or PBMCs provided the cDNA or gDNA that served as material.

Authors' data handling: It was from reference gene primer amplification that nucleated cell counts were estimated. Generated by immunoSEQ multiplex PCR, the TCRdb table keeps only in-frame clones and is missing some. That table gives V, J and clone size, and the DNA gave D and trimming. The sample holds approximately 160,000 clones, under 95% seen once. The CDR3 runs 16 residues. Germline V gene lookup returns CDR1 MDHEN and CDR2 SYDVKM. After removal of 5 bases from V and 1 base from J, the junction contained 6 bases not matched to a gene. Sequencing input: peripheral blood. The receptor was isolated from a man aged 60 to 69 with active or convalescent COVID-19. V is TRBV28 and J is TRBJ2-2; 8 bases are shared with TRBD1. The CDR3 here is CASSPPGQENTGELFF. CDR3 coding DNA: TGTGCCAGCAGTCCCCCGGGACAGGAGAACACCGGGGAGCTGTTTTTT.